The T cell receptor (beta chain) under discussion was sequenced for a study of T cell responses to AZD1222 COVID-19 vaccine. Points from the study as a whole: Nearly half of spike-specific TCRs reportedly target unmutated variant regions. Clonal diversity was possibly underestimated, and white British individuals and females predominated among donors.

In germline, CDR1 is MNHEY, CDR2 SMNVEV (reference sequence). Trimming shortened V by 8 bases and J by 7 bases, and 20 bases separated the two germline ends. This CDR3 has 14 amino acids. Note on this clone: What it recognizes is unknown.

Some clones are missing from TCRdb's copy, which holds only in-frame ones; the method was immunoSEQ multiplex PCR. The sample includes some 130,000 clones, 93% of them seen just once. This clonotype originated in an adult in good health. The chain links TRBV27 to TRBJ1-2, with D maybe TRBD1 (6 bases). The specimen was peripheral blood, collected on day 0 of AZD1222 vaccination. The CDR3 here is CASAARGGPGGYTF. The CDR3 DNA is TGTGCCAGCGCCGCCAGGGGAGGGCCCGGTGGCTACACCTTC.